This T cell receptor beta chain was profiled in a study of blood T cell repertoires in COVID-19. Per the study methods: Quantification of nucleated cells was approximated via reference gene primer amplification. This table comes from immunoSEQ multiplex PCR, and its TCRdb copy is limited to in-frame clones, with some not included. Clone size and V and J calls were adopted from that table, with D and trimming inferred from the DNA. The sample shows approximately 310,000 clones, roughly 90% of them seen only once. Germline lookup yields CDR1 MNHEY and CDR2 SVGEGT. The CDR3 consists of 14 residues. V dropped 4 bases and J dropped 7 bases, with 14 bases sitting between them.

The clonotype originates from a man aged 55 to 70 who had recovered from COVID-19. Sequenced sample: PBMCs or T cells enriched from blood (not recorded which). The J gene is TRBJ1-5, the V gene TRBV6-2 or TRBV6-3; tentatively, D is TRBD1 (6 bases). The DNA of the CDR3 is TGTGCCAGCAGTTGGGGCAGGGGTTTACAGCCCCAGCATTTT. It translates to CASSWGRGLQPQHF.